The next 19 T cell receptor beta chains were all read from a single sample in a study of T-cell reconstitution after alpha-beta-depleted transplantation in children. TCRbeta library construction was performed incorporating unique molecular identifiers. Via MiXCR, TCRdb re-called the PCR reads, giving one row per CDR3 protein. The sample contains approximately 420,000 distinct CDR3 sequences, roughly a tenth of which appear only once. The starting material was PBMCs from the stem cell graft donor, obtained from the stem cell graft. These receptors came from a human donor who donated a stem cell graft to a child with acute myeloid leukemia.

The table lists this clonotype with a few counts. V gene TRBV7-2 combines with J gene TRBJ2-4; D possibly corresponds to TRBD1 (5 bases). From germline, CDR1 is SGHTA and CDR2 FQGNSA. The ends were cut back, 4 bases at V and 6 bases at J, with 13 bases in the middle. The CDR3 runs 14 residues. The CDR3 is CASSSLDTTNIQYF. DNA for the CDR3: TGTGCCAGCAGCTCCCTGGACACCACAAACATTCAGTACTTC. Together with reference TRBV7-2 and TRBJ2-4, the CDR3 gives the full variable domain: GAGVSQSPSNKVTEKGKDVELRCDPISGHTALYWYRQSLGQGLEFLIYFQGNSAPDKSGLPSDRFSAERTGGSVSTLTIQRTQQEDSAVYLCASSSLDTTNIQYFGAGTRLSVL.

This clonotype was seen only a few times. This chain joins TRBV20-1 and TRBJ2-7; tentative D call: TRBD2 (6 bases). CDR3 length: 16 residues. Trimming stripped 4 bases from V and 4 bases from J, with 23 bases between. CDR1 and CDR2 from the germline V gene are DFQATT and SNEGSKA (reference sequence). CDR3 residues: CSAKPPGRGNLYEQYF. CDR3 nucleotide sequence: TGCAGTGCTAAGCCCCCGGGGCGCGGGAACTTATACGAGCAGTACTTC.

The chain joins TRBV20-1 to TRBJ1-2; 9 positions agree with TRBD1. The CDR3 runs 14 residues. The J segment lost 6 bases and the V segment lost 1 base, leaving 6 bases of the junction unmatched. The germline gives CDR1 DFQATT, CDR2 SNEGSKA (reference sequence). The CDR3 protein is CSARGTGDWDGYTF. The DNA of the CDR3 is TGCAGTGCTAGAGGGACAGGGGACTGGGATGGCTACACCTTC.

This chain connects TRBV5-1 to TRBJ2-1; the D is unclear. Trimming cost V 4 bases and J 2 bases, with 19 bases left between them. The length of the CDR3 is 17 residues. Germline CDR1 is SGHRS and CDR2 is YFSETQ. For the CDR3, the DNA is TGCGCCAGCAGCCCCAAGGAAGTCGCCACAGCCTACAATGAGCAGTTCTTC. Amino acid sequence: CASSPKEVATAYNEQFF.

This clonotype was seen at least ten times. The gene calls are TRBV5-1 and TRBJ2-5; TRBD1 matches 10 bases. After removal of 0 bases from V and 5 bases from J, the junction contained 4 bases not matched to a gene. Looked up from germline, CDR1 is SGHRS and CDR2 is YFSETQ. This CDR3 has 15 residues. The CDR3 DNA reads as TGCGCCAGCAGCTTGGCCGGGACAGGGGTGGAGACCCAGTACTTC. It specifies CASSLAGTGVETQYF.

The chain joins TRBV5-1 to TRBJ1-1, with no clear D. CDR3 size: 13 residues. Trimming left V 0 bases short and J 4 bases short, with 7 bases between. Germline V gives CDR1 SGHRS, CDR2 YFSETQ. CDR3 loop: CASSLGSPTEAFF. The CDR3 DNA follows: TGCGCCAGCAGCTTGGGGTCCCCCACTGAAGCTTTCTTT. Combining the CDR3 with reference TRBV5-1 and TRBJ1-1 gives the whole variable domain KAGVTQTPRYLIKTRGQQVTLSCSPISGHRSVSWYQQTPGQGLQFLFEYFSETQRNKGNFPGRFSGRQFSNSRSEMNVSTLELGDSALYLCASSLGSPTEAFFGQGTRLTVV.

This clonotype was observed at least ten times. V usage is TRBV4-2 and J usage is TRBJ1-4; D gene unclear. The CDR3 is 14 amino acids. V was shortened by 4 bases and J by 6 bases, with 12 bases between the two germline ends. Germline V gene lookup returns CDR1 LGHNA and CDR2 YNFKEQ. CDR3 loop: CASSPGRSDEKLFF. CDR3 sequence (DNA): TGTGCCAGCAGCCCGGGGAGGTCGGATGAAAAACTGTTTTTT.

This sequence joins TRBV2 and TRBJ2-2; unclear D gene. Germline assignment: CDR1 SNHLY and CDR2 FYNNEI. There are 14 residues in the CDR3. The ends were cut back, 2 bases at V and 5 bases at J, with 9 bases in the middle. The CDR3 reads CASSEFLVTGELFF. Here the CDR3 DNA reads TGTGCCAGCAGTGAATTCTTGGTGACCGGGGAGCTGTTTTTT.

This clonotype has only a few counts. The chain employs TRBV12-3 or TRBV12-4 and TRBJ2-5; 14 bases match TRBD2. The ends lost 6 bases at V and 6 bases at J; junction bases unmatched: 12. There are 17 residues in the CDR3. CDR3 protein: CASSTTSGGAGVKTQYF. The CDR3 DNA reads as TGTGCCAGCAGCACGACTAGCGGGGGGGCCGGTGTGAAGACCCAGTACTTC.

The sample holds a few counts of this clonotype. The chain recombines TRBV10-3 with TRBJ1-3; D might be TRBD1 (6 bases). The CDR3 has 15 amino acids. Germline lookup yields CDR1 ENHRY and CDR2 SYGVKD. V shed 2 bases and J shed 2 bases, with 10 bases lying between them. The CDR3 DNA reads as TGTGCCATCAGTGAGAATCAGGGGACTGGAAACACCATATATTTT. Its translation is CAISENQGTGNTIYF.

This clonotype appeared many times. The CDR3 sequence is CASSLEGSAVGGYTF. The CDR3 DNA is TGTGCCAGCAGCTTAGAGGGTAGCGCCGTGGGGGGCTACACCTTC. V usage is TRBV11-2 and J usage is TRBJ1-2; D unclear. The V and J ends lost 0 bases and 8 bases respectively, with 16 bases between them. The CDR3 is 15 amino acids. Germline V gene data show CDR1 as SGHAT and CDR2 as FQNNGV.

In its sample, this clonotype was seen a few times. The V and J genes are TRBV12-3 or TRBV12-4 and TRBJ2-3; TRBD2 agrees at 9 bases. The CDR3 is 14 residues long. Trimming removed 3 bases from V and 8 bases from J; junction bases left unmatched: 6. The CDR3 DNA reads TGTGCCAGCAGTTTTGCGGGAGGGGATACTACGCAGTATTTT. This encodes CASSFAGGDTTQYF.

The rearrangement links TRBV12-3 or TRBV12-4 to TRBJ2-5; D call uncertain. Between the trimmed V and J ends, which lost 2 bases and 5 bases, there was a span of 15 bases. The CDR3 spans 15 residues. CDR3: CASSLYGDGKETQYF. For the CDR3, the DNA is TGTGCCAGCAGTTTATATGGGGATGGAAAGGAGACCCAGTACTTC.

The chain carries TRBV28 and TRBJ2-7; D ambiguous. The ends were cut back, 7 bases at V and 0 bases at J, with 10 bases in the middle. The CDR3 contains 13 residues. The germline gives CDR1 MDHEN, CDR2 SYDVKM. CDR3 protein: CASKYHTSYEQYV. CDR3 nucleotide sequence: TGTGCCAGCAAGTATCACACCTCCTACGAGCAGTACGTC.

There are many counts of this clonotype. This rearrangement joins TRBV10-3 to TRBJ1-4, with D possibly being TRBD1 (6 bases). Per the germline V gene, CDR1 is ENHRY and CDR2 is SYGVKD. V gave up 11 bases and J gave up 3 bases, with 13 bases separating them. This CDR3 is built from 13 residues. The CDR3 reads CAAGGGPNEKLFF. DNA for the CDR3: TGTGCCGCGGGGGGCGGACCTAATGAAAAACTGTTTTTT.

This clonotype appeared a few times. The chain carries TRBV7-2 and TRBJ1-3; maybe TRBD1 (5 bases). Per germline, CDR1 SGHTA and CDR2 FQGNSA. V was trimmed by 5 bases and J by 2 bases, leaving 13 bases between them. This CDR3 is 15 amino acids long. The CDR3 nucleotides read TGTGCCAGCAGCCCCCAGACAGACCCTGGAAACACCATATATTTT. This encodes CASSPQTDPGNTIYF. The full variable domain, in which reference TRBV7-2 and TRBJ1-3 provide the parts outside the CDR3, is GAGVSQSPSNKVTEKGKDVELRCDPISGHTALYWYRQSLGQGLEFLIYFQGNSAPDKSGLPSDRFSAERTGGSVSTLTIQRTQQEDSAVYLCASSPQTDPGNTIYFGEGSWLTVV.

Ten or more counts support this clonotype. The chain joins TRBV7-2 to TRBJ2-5; TRBD1 might be the D (6 bases). The length of the CDR3 is 14 residues. V shed 4 bases and J shed 3 bases, with 12 bases lying between them. Germline V gene data show CDR1 as SGHTA and CDR2 as FQGNSA. The CDR3 loop reads CASSSSYREETQYF. DNA of the CDR3: TGTGCCAGCAGCTCCAGTTACAGGGAAGAGACCCAGTACTTC.

The chain is built from TRBV12-3 or TRBV12-4 and TRBJ1-2, with 9 nucleotides matching TRBD1. This CDR3 is built from 13 residues. Unmatched junction bases numbered 5, after V lost 8 bases and J lost 4 bases. CDR3 in DNA: TGTGCCAGCGGCGCGGGACAGGGCTATGGCTACACCTTC. As protein: CASGAGQGYGYTF.

This clonotype was seen a handful of times. The genes are TRBV6-2 or TRBV6-3 and TRBJ2-4; no firm D call. Per germline, CDR1 MNHEY and CDR2 SVGEGT. V shed 3 bases and J shed 5 bases, with 14 bases lying between them. This CDR3 has 15 amino acids. The CDR3 protein is CASSYPPGKENIQYF. For the CDR3, the DNA is TGTGCCAGCAGTTATCCCCCAGGAAAAGAAAACATTCAGTACTTC.